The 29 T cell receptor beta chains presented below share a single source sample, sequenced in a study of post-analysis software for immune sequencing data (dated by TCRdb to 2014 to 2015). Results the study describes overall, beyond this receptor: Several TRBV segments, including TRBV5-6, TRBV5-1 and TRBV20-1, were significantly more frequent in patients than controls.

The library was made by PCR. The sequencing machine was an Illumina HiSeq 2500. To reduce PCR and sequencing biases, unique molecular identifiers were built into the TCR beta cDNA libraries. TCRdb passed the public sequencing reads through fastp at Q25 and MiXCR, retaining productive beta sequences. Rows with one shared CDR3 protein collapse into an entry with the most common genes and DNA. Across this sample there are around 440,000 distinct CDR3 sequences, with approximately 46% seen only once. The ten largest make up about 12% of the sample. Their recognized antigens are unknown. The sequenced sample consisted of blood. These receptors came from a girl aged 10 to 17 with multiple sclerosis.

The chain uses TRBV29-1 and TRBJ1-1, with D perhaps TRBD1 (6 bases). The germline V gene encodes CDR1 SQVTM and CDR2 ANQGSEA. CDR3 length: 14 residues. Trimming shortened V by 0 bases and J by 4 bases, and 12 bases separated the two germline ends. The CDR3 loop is CSVEDQDRGTEAFF. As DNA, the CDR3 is TGCAGCGTTGAAGATCAGGACAGAGGCACTGAAGCTTTCTTT.

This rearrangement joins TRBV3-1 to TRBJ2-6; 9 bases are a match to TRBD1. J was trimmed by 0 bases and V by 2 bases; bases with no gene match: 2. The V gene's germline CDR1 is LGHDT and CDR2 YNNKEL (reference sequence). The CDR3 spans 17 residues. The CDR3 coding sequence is TGTGCCAGCAGCCAAAGGGACAGGGTCTCTGGGGCCAACGTCCTGACTTTC. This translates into CASSQRDRVSGANVLTF.

In nucleotides, the CDR3 is TGCAGTGCCCCCCCCGGGAGTCAAGAGACCCAGTACTTC. It is translated as CSAPPGSQETQYF. The V call is TRBV20-1, the J call TRBJ2-5; tentative D call: TRBD2 (6 bases). In germline, CDR1 is DFQATT, CDR2 SNEGSKA (reference sequence). The ends were cut back, 6 bases at V and 2 bases at J, with 13 bases in the middle. The CDR3 is 13 residues long.

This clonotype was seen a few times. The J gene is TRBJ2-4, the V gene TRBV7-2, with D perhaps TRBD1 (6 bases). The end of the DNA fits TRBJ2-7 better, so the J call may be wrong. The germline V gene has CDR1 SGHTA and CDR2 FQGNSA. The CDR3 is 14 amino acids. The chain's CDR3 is CASSTRDKYYEQYF. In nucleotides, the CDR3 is TGTGCCAGCAGCACCCGGGACAAGTACTACGAGCAGTACTTC.

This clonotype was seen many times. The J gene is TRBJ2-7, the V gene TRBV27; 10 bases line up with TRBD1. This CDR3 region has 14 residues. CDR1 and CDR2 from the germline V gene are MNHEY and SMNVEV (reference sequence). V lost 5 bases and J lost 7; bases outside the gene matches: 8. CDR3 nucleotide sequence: TGTGCCAGCAGTACCCGACAGGGGGCGCGGGAGCAGTACTTC. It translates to CASSTRQGAREQYF.

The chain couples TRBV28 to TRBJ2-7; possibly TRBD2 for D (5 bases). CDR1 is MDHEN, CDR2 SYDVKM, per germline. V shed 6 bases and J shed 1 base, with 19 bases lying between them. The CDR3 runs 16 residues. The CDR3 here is CASRSLRARESYEQYF. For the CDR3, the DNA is TGTGCCAGCAGATCCCTTCGGGCGAGGGAGTCCTACGAGCAGTACTTC. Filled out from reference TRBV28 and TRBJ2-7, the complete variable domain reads DVKVTQSSRYLVKRTGEKVFLECVQDMDHENMFWYRQDPGLGLRLIYFSYDVKMKEKGDIPEGYSVSREKKERFSLILESASTNQTSMYLCASRSLRARESYEQYFGPGTRLTVT.

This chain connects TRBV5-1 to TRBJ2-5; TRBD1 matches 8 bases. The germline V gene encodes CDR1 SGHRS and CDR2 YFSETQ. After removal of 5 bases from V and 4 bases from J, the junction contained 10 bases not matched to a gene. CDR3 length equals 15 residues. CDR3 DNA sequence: TGCGCCAGCAGGACGGGACAGGACCTAGGAGAGACCCAGTACTTC. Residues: CASRTGQDLGETQYF.

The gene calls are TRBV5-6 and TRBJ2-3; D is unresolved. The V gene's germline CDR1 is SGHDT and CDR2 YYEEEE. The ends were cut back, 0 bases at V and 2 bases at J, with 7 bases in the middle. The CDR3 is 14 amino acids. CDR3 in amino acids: CASSLEGPTDTQYF. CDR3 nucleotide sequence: TGTGCCAGCAGCTTGGAGGGCCCCACAGATACGCAGTATTTT.

Here the CDR3 reads CAISTAGPDTQYF. CDR3 nucleotides: TGTGCCATCAGTACCGCGGGACCAGATACGCAGTATTTT. The chain recombines TRBV10-3 with TRBJ2-3; tentative D call: TRBD2 (6 bases). The CDR3 sequence is 13 residues long. The germline V and J ends were trimmed by 5 bases and 4 bases, with 10 bases remaining between them. The V gene's germline CDR1 is ENHRY and CDR2 SYGVKD.

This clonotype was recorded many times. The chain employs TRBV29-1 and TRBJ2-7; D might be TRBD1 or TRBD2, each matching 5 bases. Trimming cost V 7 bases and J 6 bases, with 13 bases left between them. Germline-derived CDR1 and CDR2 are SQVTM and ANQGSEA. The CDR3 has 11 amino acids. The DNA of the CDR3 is TGCAGCGCCCTCGGGGCGCGCGAGCAGTACTTC. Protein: CSALGAREQYF.

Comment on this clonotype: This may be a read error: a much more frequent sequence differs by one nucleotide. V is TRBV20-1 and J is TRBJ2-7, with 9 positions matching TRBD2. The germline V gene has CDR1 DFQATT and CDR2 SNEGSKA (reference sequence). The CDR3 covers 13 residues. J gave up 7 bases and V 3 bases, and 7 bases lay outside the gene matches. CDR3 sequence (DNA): TGCAGTGCTAGGCCGACTAGCGGCAGTGAGCAGTACTTC. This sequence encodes CSARPTSGSEQYF.

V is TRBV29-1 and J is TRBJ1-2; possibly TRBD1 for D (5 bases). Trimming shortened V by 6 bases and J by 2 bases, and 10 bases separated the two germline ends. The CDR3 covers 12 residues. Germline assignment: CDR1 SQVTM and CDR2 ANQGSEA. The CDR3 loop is CSVGTGNYGYTF. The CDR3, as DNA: TGCAGCGTGGGAACAGGAAACTATGGCTACACCTTC.

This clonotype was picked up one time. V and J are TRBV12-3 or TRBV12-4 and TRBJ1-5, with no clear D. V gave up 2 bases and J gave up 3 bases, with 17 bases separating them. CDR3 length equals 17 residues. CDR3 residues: CASSLRAETLLNQPQHF. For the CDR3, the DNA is TGTGCCAGCAGTTTAAGGGCGGAGACCCTACTCAATCAGCCCCAGCATTTT.

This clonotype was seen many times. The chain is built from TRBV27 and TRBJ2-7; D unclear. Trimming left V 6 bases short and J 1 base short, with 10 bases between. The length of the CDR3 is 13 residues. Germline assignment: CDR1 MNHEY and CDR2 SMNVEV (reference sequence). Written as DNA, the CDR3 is TGTGCCAGCAGCTTGGGCAGATCCTACGAGCAGTACTTC. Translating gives CASSLGRSYEQYF.

CDR3 sequence reads: CASSVPGNTEAFF. The CDR3 DNA reads as TGCGCCAGCAGCGTCCCAGGGAACACTGAAGCTTTCTTT. The chain carries TRBV5-1 and TRBJ1-1; D unresolved. The CDR3 consists of 13 residues. Between the trimmed V and J ends, which lost 4 bases and 1 base, there was a span of 8 bases. Germline V gene lookup returns CDR1 SGHRS and CDR2 YFSETQ.

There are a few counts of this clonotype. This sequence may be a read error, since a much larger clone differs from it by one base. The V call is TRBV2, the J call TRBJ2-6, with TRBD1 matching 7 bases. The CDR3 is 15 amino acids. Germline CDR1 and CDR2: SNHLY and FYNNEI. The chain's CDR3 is CASSYRGAGANVRTF. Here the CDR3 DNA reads TGTGCCAGCAGCTACAGGGGCGCTGGGGCCAACGTCCGGACTTTC. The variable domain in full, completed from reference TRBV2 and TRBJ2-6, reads EPEVTQTPSHQVTQMGQEVILRCVPISNHLYFYWYRQILGQKVEFLVSFYNNEISEKSEIFDDQFSVERPDGSNFTLKIRSTKLEDSAMYFCASSYRGAGANVRTFGAGSRLTVL.

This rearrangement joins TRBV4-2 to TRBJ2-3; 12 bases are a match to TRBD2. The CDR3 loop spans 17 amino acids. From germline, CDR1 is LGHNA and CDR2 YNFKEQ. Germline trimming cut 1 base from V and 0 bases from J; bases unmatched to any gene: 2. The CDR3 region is CASSQVGTSGSTDTQYF. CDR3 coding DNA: TGTGCCAGCAGCCAAGTGGGGACTAGCGGGAGCACAGATACGCAGTATTTT.

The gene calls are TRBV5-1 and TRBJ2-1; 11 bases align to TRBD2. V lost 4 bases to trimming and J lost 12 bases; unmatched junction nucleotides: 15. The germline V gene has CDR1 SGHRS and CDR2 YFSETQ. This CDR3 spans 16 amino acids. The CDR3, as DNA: TGCGCCAGCAGCCCCGGGACTAGCGGCCCCCCTAGAGTGCAGTTCTTC. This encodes CASSPGTSGPPRVQFF.

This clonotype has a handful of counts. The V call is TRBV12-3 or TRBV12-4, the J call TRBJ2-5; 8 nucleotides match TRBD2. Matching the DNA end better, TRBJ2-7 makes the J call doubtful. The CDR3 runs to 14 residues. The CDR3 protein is CASRGTRDGYEQYF. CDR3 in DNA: TGTGCCAGCCGGGGGACTAGAGACGGCTACGAGCAGTACTTC.

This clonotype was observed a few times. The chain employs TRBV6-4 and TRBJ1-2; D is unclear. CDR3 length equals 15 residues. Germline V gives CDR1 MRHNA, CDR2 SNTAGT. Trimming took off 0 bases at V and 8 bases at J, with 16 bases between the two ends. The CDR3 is CASSDSIAARGGYTF. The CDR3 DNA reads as TGTGCCAGCAGTGACTCGATAGCAGCGCGAGGAGGCTACACCTTC.

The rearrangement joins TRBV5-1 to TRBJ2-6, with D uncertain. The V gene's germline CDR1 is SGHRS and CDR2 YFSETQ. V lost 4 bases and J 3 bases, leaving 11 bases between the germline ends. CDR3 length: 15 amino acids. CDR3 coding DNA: TGCGCCAGCAGCATACTGACAAGTGGGGCCAACGTCCTGACTTTC. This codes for CASSILTSGANVLTF.

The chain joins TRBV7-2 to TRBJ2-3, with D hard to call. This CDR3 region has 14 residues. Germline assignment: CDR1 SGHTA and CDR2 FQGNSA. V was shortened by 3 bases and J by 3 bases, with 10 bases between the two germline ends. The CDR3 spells CASSLDGETDTQYF. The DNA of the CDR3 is TGTGCCAGCAGCTTGGACGGTGAGACAGATACGCAGTATTTT.

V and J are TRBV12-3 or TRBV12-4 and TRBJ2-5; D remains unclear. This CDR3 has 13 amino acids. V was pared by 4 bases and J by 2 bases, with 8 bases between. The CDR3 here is CASSSAAQETQYF. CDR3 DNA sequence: TGTGCCAGCAGTTCGGCAGCACAAGAGACCCAGTACTTC.

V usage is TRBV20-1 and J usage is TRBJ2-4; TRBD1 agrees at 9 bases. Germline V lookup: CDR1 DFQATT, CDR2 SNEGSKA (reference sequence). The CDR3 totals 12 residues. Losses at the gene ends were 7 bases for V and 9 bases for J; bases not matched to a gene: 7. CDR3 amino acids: CSGGQGKGIQYF. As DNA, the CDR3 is TGCAGTGGCGGACAGGGGAAGGGCATTCAGTACTTC.

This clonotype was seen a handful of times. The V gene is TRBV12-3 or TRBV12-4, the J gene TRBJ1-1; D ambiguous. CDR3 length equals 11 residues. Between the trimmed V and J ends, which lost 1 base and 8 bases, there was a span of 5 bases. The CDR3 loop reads CASSLEGEAFF. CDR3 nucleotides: TGTGCCAGCAGTTTAGAAGGCGAAGCTTTCTTT.

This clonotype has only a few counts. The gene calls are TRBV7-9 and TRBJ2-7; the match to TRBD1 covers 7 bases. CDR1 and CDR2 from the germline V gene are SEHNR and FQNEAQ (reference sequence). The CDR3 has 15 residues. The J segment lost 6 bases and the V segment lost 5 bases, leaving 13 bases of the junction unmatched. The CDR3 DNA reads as TGTGCCAGCAGCAAGAACCCGGCGGACAGGAGCGAGCAGTACTTC. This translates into CASSKNPADRSEQYF.

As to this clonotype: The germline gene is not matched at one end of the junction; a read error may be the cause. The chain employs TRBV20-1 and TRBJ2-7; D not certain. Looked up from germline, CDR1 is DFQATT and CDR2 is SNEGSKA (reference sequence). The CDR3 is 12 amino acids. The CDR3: CSARLFSCEQYF. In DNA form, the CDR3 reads TGCAGTGCTAGACTATTCTCCTGCGAGCAGTACTTC.

This CDR3 is CASSQASYNEQYF. Here the CDR3 DNA reads TGCGCCAGCAGCCAAGCTAGTTACAATGAGCAGTACTTC. The V call is TRBV4-1, the J call TRBJ2-1; D remains ambiguous. The better agreement between TRBJ2-7 and the DNA end casts doubt on the J call. Germline CDR1 MGHRA, CDR2 YSYEKL. The CDR3 extends over 13 amino acids.

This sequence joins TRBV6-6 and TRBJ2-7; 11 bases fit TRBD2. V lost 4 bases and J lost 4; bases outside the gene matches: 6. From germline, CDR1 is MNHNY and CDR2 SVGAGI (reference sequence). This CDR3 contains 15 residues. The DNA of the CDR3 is TGTGCCAGCAGTTCCACTAGCGGGAGATGGTACGAGCAGTACTTC. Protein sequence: CASSSTSGRWYEQYF.